These 3 T cell receptor beta chains came from one sample sequenced in a study of blood T cell repertoires in COVID-19. The data were produced by immunoSEQ multiplex PCR, yet TCRdb's version contains in-frame clones alone and is incomplete. The sample lists 250,000 to 350,000 clones, around nine tenths seen once, with under 15% in the top ten. The material sequenced was peripheral blood. These receptor sequences come from a woman aged 55-69 years with acute or convalescent COVID-19.

J is TRBJ2-1 and V is TRBV4-2, with 7 bases fitting TRBD2. Germline V gives CDR1 LGHNA, CDR2 YNFKEQ. This CDR3 comprises 16 residues. V shed 0 bases and J 0 bases; nucleotides not matched to a gene: 2. The CDR3 here is CASSQEGGGSYNEQFF. The CDR3 nucleotides read TGTGCCAGCAGCCAAGAAGGCGGGGGCTCCTACAATGAGCAGTTCTTC.

V gene TRBV12-3 or TRBV12-4 combines with J gene TRBJ2-1; TRBD1 agrees at 9 bases. The CDR3 consists of 13 residues. V lost 5 bases and J lost 7; bases outside the gene matches: 3. The CDR3 spells CASSIDRGNEQFF. In DNA form, the CDR3 reads TGTGCCAGCAGTATAGACAGGGGGAATGAGCAGTTCTTC.

This clone was observed a single time. The chain couples TRBV19 to TRBJ1-4; perhaps TRBD1 as D (6 bases). This CDR3 is 14 amino acids long. V gave up 9 bases and J gave up 3 bases, with 14 bases separating them. The V gene's germline CDR1 is LNHDA and CDR2 SQIVND (reference sequence). The CDR3 bases are TGTGCCAGCACCGACAGGCGTGCTAATGAAAAACTGTTTTTT. As protein: CASTDRRANEKLFF.